The 31 T cell receptor beta chains presented below share a single source sample, sequenced in a study of blood T cell repertoires in COVID-19. The protocol was immunoSEQ multiplex PCR, while the TCRdb copy is restricted to in-frame clones and leaves out a portion. This table has roughly 120,000 clones, about 84% appearing once. The sequencing sample was made of peripheral blood. The receptors were gathered from a man aged 55 to 70 with acute or convalescent COVID-19.

This chain joins TRBV5-4 and TRBJ2-1; 8 bases agree with TRBD2. Per the germline V gene, CDR1 is SGHNT and CDR2 is YYREEE (reference sequence). V lost 0 bases to trimming and J lost 2 bases; unmatched junction nucleotides: 4. The CDR3 extends over 16 amino acids. CDR3 in amino acids: CASSLEAGATYNEQFF. The CDR3 nucleotides read TGTGCCAGCAGCTTGGAAGCGGGAGCAACCTACAATGAGCAGTTCTTC.

The rearrangement uses TRBV28 and TRBJ1-1; D unresolved. This CDR3 is built from 11 residues. CDR1 and CDR2 from the germline V gene are MDHEN and SYDVKM. V was cut by 5 bases and J by 2 bases, with 3 bases left in between. The CDR3 nucleotides are TGTGCCAGCAGTACAAACACTGAAGCTTTCTTT. Protein sequence: CASSTNTEAFF.

This chain links TRBV19 with TRBJ1-5; D not resolved. Trimming left V 5 bases short and J 8 bases short, with 19 bases between. The CDR3 length is 15 residues. Germline CDR1 is LNHDA and CDR2 is SQIVND (reference sequence). DNA for the CDR3: TGTGCCAGTAGTGGAGGTTCGTCGGGAATGAAGCCCCAGCATTTT. The encoded protein is CASSGGSSGMKPQHF.

CDR3 sequence (DNA): TGTGCCAGCAGTGACAGGGGAGAGGAAAAACTGTTTTTT. Its translation: CASSDRGEEKLFF. The chain is built from TRBV2 and TRBJ1-4, with D possibly being TRBD1 (6 bases). Trimming shortened V by 3 bases and J by 8 bases, and 10 bases separated the two germline ends. The CDR3 spans 13 residues. Looked up from germline, CDR1 is SNHLY and CDR2 is FYNNEI.

V and J are TRBV6-6 and TRBJ2-7, with a weak D call TRBD2 (7 bases). This CDR3 region has 13 residues. V shed 6 bases and J shed 1 base, with 10 bases lying between them. In germline, CDR1 is MNHNY, CDR2 SVGAGI (reference sequence). The CDR3 coding sequence is TGTGCCAGCAGGGCGGGGGCTTCCTACGAGCAGTACTTC. It encodes CASRAGASYEQYF.

This clone was seen once. The rearrangement links TRBV23-1 to TRBJ2-7; D is possibly TRBD1 (5 bases). TRBV23-1 is marked as an open reading frame, function uncertain. V was pared by 4 bases and J by 4 bases, with 14 bases between. The CDR3 is 14 residues long. CDR3 nucleotide sequence: TGCGCCAGCAGTCTGCGCAGGACACCTTACGAGCAGTACTTC. Residues: CASSLRRTPYEQYF.

The rearrangement links TRBV27 to TRBJ1-2, with D unresolved. The V end was cut by 8 bases, the J end by 6 bases, with 16 bases between. Germline lookup yields CDR1 MNHEY and CDR2 SMNVEV (reference sequence). The CDR3 totals 13 residues. The CDR3 reads CASSLSGSDGYTF. The CDR3 DNA reads as TGTGCCAGCTCACTATCCGGGAGCGATGGCTACACCTTC.

This chain joins TRBV10-3 and TRBJ2-2, with 8 bases aligning to TRBD1. The CDR3 contains 16 residues. Trimming took 7 bases from V and 0 from J; bases not matched to a gene: 7. Germline V gene sequence: CDR1 ENHRY, CDR2 SYGVKD. CDR3 region: CAIKAGQGTNTGELFF. The CDR3 DNA sequence: TGTGCCATCAAAGCCGGACAGGGAACGAACACCGGGGAGCTGTTTTTT.

The chain employs TRBV5-1 and TRBJ1-6, with TRBD1 matching 10 bases. The V segment lost 5 bases and the J segment 10 bases; nucleotides outside the gene matches: 12. The germline CDR1 and CDR2 sequences are SGHRS and YFSETQ. The length of the CDR3 is 16 residues. The CDR3 DNA follows: TGCGCCAGCAGTTCCGGGACAGGGGTAAATCGATCACCCCTCCACTTT. It encodes CASSSGTGVNRSPLHF.

A word on this clone: Other DNA sequences in this sample translate to the same CDR3. This chain joins TRBV5-1 and TRBJ2-5; 7 bases fit TRBD1. Germline V gene sequence: CDR1 SGHRS, CDR2 YFSETQ. The junction had 3 bases not matched to a gene; V was cut back by 4 bases and J by 3 bases. The CDR3 is 13 residues long. DNA of the CDR3: TGCGCCAGCAGCCTAGGGACAGAAGAGACCCAGTACTTC. Its protein product is CASSLGTEETQYF.

The chain employs TRBV18 and TRBJ1-2; 11 bases fit TRBD1. Per germline, CDR1 KGHSH and CDR2 LQKENI. V trimming: 3 bases; J trimming: 3 bases; junction bases outside the gene matches: 3. CDR3 size: 15 residues. The CDR3 here is CASSPGQGGHYGYTF. Written as DNA, the CDR3 is TGTGCCAGCTCACCGGGACAGGGGGGACACTATGGCTACACCTTC.

To note about this clone: Within the sample, other DNA sequences also encode this same CDR3. The chain is built from TRBV6-5 and TRBJ1-1; the D is unclear. Per germline, CDR1 MNHEY and CDR2 SVGAGI. V dropped 6 bases and J dropped 3 bases, with 11 bases sitting between them. The CDR3 has 13 residues. The CDR3 here is CASSPRTDTEAFF. The CDR3 coding sequence is TGTGCCAGCAGCCCCCGGACTGACACTGAAGCTTTCTTT.

V and J are TRBV7-2 and TRBJ2-3; the match to TRBD1 covers 10 bases. The CDR3 contains 15 residues. Germline V gives CDR1 SGHTA, CDR2 FQGNSA. Losses at the gene ends were 6 bases for V and 5 bases for J; bases not matched to a gene: 8. The CDR3 coding sequence is TGTGCCAGCAGTTATGTGGGGGACAGGGGAGATACGCAGTATTTT. Encoded protein: CASSYVGDRGDTQYF.

The chain links TRBV6-6 to TRBJ1-1; a possible D gene is TRBD1 (5 bases). The germline V and J ends were trimmed by 7 bases and 1 base, with 10 bases remaining between them. Germline V gene sequence: CDR1 MNHNY, CDR2 SVGAGI (reference sequence). CDR3 length: 13 residues. This chain's CDR3 is CASTQQANTEAFF. CDR3 DNA: TGTGCCAGCACCCAACAGGCGAACACTGAAGCTTTCTTT.

The gene calls are TRBV5-3 and TRBJ2-7; D gene ambiguous. TRBV5-3 is an ORF; its function is uncertain. CDR3 length: 13 amino acids. Trimming shortened V by 3 bases and J by 3 bases, and 10 bases separated the two germline ends. CDR3 loop: CARSSLPDYEQYF. The CDR3, as DNA: TGTGCCAGAAGCTCCCTACCCGACTACGAGCAGTACTTC.

This clone was seen a single time. This chain joins TRBV11-2 and TRBJ2-5; tentative D call: TRBD2 (5 bases). The V end was cut by 4 bases, the J end by 9 bases, with 18 bases between. CDR3 length equals 14 residues. The germline gives CDR1 SGHAT, CDR2 FQNNGV. CDR3 in DNA: TGTGCCAGCAGCTACCCAGGCCCCACCGGGGCCCAGTACTTC. Its protein is CASSYPGPTGAQYF. The full variable domain, in which reference TRBV11-2 and TRBJ2-5 provide the parts outside the CDR3, is EAGVAQSPRYKIIEKRQSVAFWCNPISGHATLYWYQQILGQGPKLLIQFQNNGVVDDSQLPKDRFSAERLKGVDSTLKIQPAKLEDSAVYLCASSYPGPTGAQYFGPGTRLLVL.

The chain is built from TRBV28 and TRBJ2-6; D call uncertain. The ends were cut back, 5 bases at V and 3 bases at J, with 14 bases in the middle. The CDR3 loop spans 16 amino acids. Germline lookup yields CDR1 MDHEN and CDR2 SYDVKM. The CDR3 reads CASSLFISVGANVLTF. DNA of the CDR3: TGTGCCAGCAGTCTCTTTATATCGGTTGGGGCCAACGTCCTGACTTTC.

For the CDR3, the DNA is TGTGCCAGCAGCTTAGACAGGGCCCACAATTCACCCCTCCACTTT. Protein sequence: CASSLDRAHNSPLHF. This sequence joins TRBV7-2 and TRBJ1-6, with D possibly TRBD1 on 6 matching bases. Trimming took 1 base from V and 7 from J, leaving 11 bases between them. The CDR3 has 15 residues. Germline V lookup: CDR1 SGHTA, CDR2 FQGNSA. The complete variable domain, with remaining parts taken from reference TRBV7-2 and TRBJ1-6, reads GAGVSQSPSNKVTEKGKDVELRCDPISGHTALYWYRQSLGQGLEFLIYFQGNSAPDKSGLPSDRFSAERTGGSVSTLTIQRTQQEDSAVYLCASSLDRAHNSPLHFGNGTRLTVT.

J is TRBJ2-5 and V is TRBV6-1, with D tentatively TRBD1 (6 bases). Trimming shortened V by 1 base and J by 5 bases, and 11 bases separated the two germline ends. This CDR3 is 14 amino acids long. Germline lookup yields CDR1 MNHNS and CDR2 SASEGT. CDR3 sequence reads: CASSEGQGWETQYF. Written as DNA, the CDR3 is TGTGCCAGCAGTGAAGGGCAGGGGTGGGAGACCCAGTACTTC.

The rearrangement uses TRBV5-6 and TRBJ2-7; 9 bases fit TRBD2. This CDR3 has 16 residues. Germline loops: CDR1 SGHDT, CDR2 YYEEEE. Losses at the gene ends were 6 bases for V and 2 bases for J; bases not matched to a gene: 12. In DNA form, the CDR3 reads TGTGCCAGCAAAAGAGGCGGGAGGGCCCTTGCCTACGAGCAGTACTTC. It is translated as CASKRGGRALAYEQYF.

The CDR3: CASSQGDLLTYEQYF. The CDR3 DNA is TGCGCCAGCAGCCAAGGAGATCTCCTGACCTACGAGCAGTACTTC. The genes are TRBV4-1 and TRBJ2-7; unclear D gene. Germline CDR1 reads MGHRA; CDR2 reads YSYEKL. Between the trimmed V and J ends, which lost 1 base and 2 bases, there was a span of 12 bases. The CDR3 contains 15 residues.

The chain couples TRBV7-7 to TRBJ2-1; D is uncertain. This CDR3 comprises 15 residues. Germline CDR1 SSHAT, CDR2 FNYEAQ (reference sequence). Trimming took 5 bases from V and 2 from J, leaving 13 bases between them. The CDR3 DNA is TGTGCCAGCAGCCGATCCACTAACCCCTACAATGAGCAGTTCTTC. This sequence encodes CASSRSTNPYNEQFF.

The chain uses TRBV5-1 and TRBJ2-7; tentative D call: TRBD2 (5 bases). The CDR3 has 11 residues. Trimming took off 5 bases at V and 7 bases at J, with 10 bases between the two ends. The V gene's germline CDR1 is SGHRS and CDR2 YFSETQ. The CDR3: CASRLEEEQYF. The CDR3 DNA follows: TGCGCCAGCAGGCTGGAGGAAGAGCAGTACTTC.

This chain joins TRBV29-1 and TRBJ2-5; a possible D gene is TRBD2 (6 bases). V was cut by 2 bases and J by 5 bases, with 12 bases left in between. CDR1 and CDR2 (germline): SQVTM, ANQGSEA. This CDR3 region has 13 residues. CDR3 in DNA: TGCAGCGTTGAAATAGCGGCAGGGGAGACCCAGTACTTC. It translates to CSVEIAAGETQYF.

CDR3 sequence reads: CASSVTGQGAVNTGELFF. CDR3 DNA: TGTGCCAGCAGCGTTACGGGACAGGGGGCGGTGAACACCGGGGAGCTGTTTTTT. The chain has TRBV9 and TRBJ2-2; TRBD1 aligns across 12 bases. The germline CDR1 and CDR2 sequences are SGDLS and YYNGEE. The CDR3 is 18 residues long. Trimming removed 2 bases from V and 1 base from J; junction bases left unmatched: 6.

The chain employs TRBV7-8 and TRBJ2-5; D is perhaps TRBD2 (5 bases). The CDR3 spans 15 residues. V gave up 2 bases and J gave up 5 bases, with 15 bases separating them. Germline assignment: CDR1 SGHVS and CDR2 FQNEAQ. This CDR3 is CASSLSPSTGETQYF. In DNA form, the CDR3 reads TGTGCCAGCAGCTTAAGTCCGAGTACGGGGGAGACCCAGTACTTC. The full variable domain, with the rest looked up from reference TRBV7-8 and TRBJ2-5, is GAGVSQSPRYKVAKRGQDVALRCDPISGHVSLFWYQQALGQGPEFLTYFQNEAQLDKSGLPSDRFFAERPEGSVSTLKIQRTQQEDSAVYLCASSLSPSTGETQYFGPGTRLLVL.

In its sample, this clone was seen a few times. The chain has TRBV7-6 and TRBJ2-1, with D perhaps TRBD2 (7 bases). Germline V gene sequence: CDR1 SGHVS, CDR2 FNYEAQ. V lost 2 bases and J 0 bases, leaving 11 bases between the germline ends. This CDR3 region has 16 residues. The CDR3 loop is CASSLSGGGSYNEQFF. The CDR3 nucleotides are TGTGCCAGCAGCTTATCGGGGGGCGGCTCCTACAATGAGCAGTTCTTC.

The chain couples TRBV30 to TRBJ2-3, with 7 bases fitting TRBD1. After removal of 5 bases from V and 4 bases from J, the junction contained 6 bases not matched to a gene. This CDR3 has 13 amino acids. From germline, CDR1 is GTSNPN and CDR2 SVGIG (reference sequence). The CDR3 reads CAWGPTGPDTQYF. The DNA of the CDR3 is TGTGCCTGGGGTCCGACAGGGCCAGATACGCAGTATTTT.

This chain joins TRBV29-1 and TRBJ2-7; unclear D gene. The V end lost 0 bases, the J end lost 2 bases, and 17 bases lay between the germline ends. CDR1 is SQVTM, CDR2 ANQGSEA, per germline. This CDR3 spans 16 amino acids. The CDR3: CSVEDPPGVHTYEQYF. The CDR3 region has the DNA TGCAGCGTTGAAGACCCGCCTGGAGTCCACACCTACGAGCAGTACTTC.

The chain carries TRBV19 and TRBJ1-1, with 7 bases lining up with TRBD1. Losses at the gene ends were 5 bases for V and 2 bases for J; bases not matched to a gene: 5. The length of the CDR3 is 14 residues. Germline V gene sequence: CDR1 LNHDA, CDR2 SQIVND (reference sequence). Written as DNA, the CDR3 is TGTGCCAGTAGTCTACAGGGGAGAAACACTGAAGCTTTCTTT. It codes for CASSLQGRNTEAFF.

The chain recombines TRBV19 with TRBJ1-5; the match to TRBD1 covers 7 bases. The CDR3 runs 16 residues. With 3 bases clipped from V and 4 bases from J, the junction kept 9 bases outside the gene matches. In germline, CDR1 is LNHDA, CDR2 SQIVND (reference sequence). The CDR3 sequence is CASSIAPTGINQPQHF. The CDR3 nucleotides read TGTGCCAGTAGTATCGCGCCGACAGGGATTAATCAGCCCCAGCATTTT.